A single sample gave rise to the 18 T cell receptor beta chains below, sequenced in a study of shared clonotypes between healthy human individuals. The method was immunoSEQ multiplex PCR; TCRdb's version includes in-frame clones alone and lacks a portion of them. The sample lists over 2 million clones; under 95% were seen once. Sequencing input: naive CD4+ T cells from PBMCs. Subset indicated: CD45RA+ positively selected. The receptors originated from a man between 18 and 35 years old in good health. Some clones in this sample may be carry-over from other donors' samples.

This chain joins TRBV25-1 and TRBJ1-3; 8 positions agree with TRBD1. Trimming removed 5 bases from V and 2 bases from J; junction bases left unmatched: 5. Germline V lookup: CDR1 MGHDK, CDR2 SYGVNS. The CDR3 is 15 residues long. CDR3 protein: CASSPPGQAGNTIYF. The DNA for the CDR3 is TGTGCCAGCAGTCCACCGGGACAGGCTGGAAACACCATATATTTT.

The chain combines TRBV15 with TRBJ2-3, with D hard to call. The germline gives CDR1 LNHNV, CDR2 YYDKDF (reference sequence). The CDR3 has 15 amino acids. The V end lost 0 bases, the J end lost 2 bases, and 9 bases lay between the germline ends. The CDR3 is CATSRDGALTDTQYF. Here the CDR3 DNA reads TGTGCCACCAGCAGAGATGGAGCCCTCACAGATACGCAGTATTTT. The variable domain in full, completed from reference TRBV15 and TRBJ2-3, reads DAMVIQNPRYQVTQFGKPVTLSCSQTLNHNVMYWYQQKSSQAPKLLFHYYDKDFNNEADTPDNFQSRRPNTSFCFLDIRSPGLGDTAMYLCATSRDGALTDTQYFGPGTRLTVL.

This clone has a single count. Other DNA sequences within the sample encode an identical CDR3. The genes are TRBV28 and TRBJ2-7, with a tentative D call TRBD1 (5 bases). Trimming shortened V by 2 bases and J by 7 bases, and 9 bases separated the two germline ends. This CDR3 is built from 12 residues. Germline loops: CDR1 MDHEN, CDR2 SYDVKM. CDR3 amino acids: CASSLRGGEQYF. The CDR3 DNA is TGTGCCAGCAGTTTAAGGGGTGGAGAGCAGTACTTC. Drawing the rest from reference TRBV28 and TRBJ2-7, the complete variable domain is DVKVTQSSRYLVKRTGEKVFLECVQDMDHENMFWYRQDPGLGLRLIYFSYDVKMKEKGDIPEGYSVSREKKERFSLILESASTNQTSMYLCASSLRGGEQYFGPGTRLTVT.

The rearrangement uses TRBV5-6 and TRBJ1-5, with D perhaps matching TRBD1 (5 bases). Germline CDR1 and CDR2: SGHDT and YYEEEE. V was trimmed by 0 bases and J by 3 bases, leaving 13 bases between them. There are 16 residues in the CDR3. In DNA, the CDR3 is TGTGCCAGCAGCTTGGGATATCCAGGGATCAATCAGCCCCAGCATTTT. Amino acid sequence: CASSLGYPGINQPQHF.

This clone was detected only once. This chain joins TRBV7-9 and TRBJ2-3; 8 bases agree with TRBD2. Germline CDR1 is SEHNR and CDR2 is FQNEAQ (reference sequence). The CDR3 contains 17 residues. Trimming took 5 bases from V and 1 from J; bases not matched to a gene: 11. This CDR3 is CASSRSRIGGGTDTQYF. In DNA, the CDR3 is TGTGCCAGCAGCCGATCCCGAATCGGGGGGGGCACAGATACGCAGTATTTT. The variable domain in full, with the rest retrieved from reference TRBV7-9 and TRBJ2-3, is DTGVSQNPRHKITKRGQNVTFRCDPISEHNRLYWYRQTLGQGPEFLTYFQNEAQLEKSRLLSDRFSAERPKGSFSTLEIQRTEQGDSAMYLCASSRSRIGGGTDTQYFGPGTRLTVL.

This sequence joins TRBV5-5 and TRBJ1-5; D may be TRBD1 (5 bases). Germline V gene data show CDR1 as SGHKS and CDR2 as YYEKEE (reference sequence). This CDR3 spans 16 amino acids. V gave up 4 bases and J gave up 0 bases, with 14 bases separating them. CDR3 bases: TGTGCCAGCAGCGTTGGAGGGGCCGGTAGCAATCAGCCCCAGCATTTT. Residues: CASSVGGAGSNQPQHF.

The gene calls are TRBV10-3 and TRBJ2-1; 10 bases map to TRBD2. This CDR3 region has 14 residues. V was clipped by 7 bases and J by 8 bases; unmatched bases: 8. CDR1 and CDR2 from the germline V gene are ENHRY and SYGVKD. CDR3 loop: CAIKGAGGLDEQFF. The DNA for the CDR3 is TGTGCCATCAAGGGAGCGGGAGGGCTGGATGAGCAGTTCTTC.

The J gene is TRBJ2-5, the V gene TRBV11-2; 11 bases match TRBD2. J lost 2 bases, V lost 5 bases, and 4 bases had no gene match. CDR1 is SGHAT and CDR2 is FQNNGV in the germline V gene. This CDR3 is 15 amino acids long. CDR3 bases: TGTGCCAGCAGCCGCATAGCGGGAGGGCAAGAGACCCAGTACTTC. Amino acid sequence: CASSRIAGGQETQYF.

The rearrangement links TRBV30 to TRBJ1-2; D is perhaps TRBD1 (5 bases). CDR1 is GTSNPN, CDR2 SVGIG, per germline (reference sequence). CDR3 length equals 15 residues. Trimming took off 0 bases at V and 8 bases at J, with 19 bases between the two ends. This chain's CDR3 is CAWSVGPDGGGGYTF. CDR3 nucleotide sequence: TGTGCCTGGAGTGTAGGGCCCGACGGGGGAGGGGGCTACACCTTC.

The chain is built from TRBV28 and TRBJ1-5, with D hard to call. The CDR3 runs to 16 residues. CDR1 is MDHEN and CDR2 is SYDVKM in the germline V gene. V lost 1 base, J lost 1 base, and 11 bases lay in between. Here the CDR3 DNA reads TGTGCCAGCAGTTTATTCGGGGAGTTGAGCAATCAGCCCCAGCATTTT. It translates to CASSLFGELSNQPQHF.

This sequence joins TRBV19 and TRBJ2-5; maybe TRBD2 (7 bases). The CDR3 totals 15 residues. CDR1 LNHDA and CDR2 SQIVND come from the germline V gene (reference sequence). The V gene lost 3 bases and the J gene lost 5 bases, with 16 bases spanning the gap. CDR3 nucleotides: TGTGCCAGTAGTATCGCCCGGGGGCGGGGGGAGACCCAGTACTTC. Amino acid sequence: CASSIARGRGETQYF.

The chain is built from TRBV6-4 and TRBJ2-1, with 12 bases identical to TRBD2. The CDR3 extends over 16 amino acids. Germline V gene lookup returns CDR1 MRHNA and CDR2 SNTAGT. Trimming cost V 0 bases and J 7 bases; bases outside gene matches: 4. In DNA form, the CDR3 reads TGTGCCAGCAGTGACTCCGGGACTAGCGGGCTAAATGAGCAGTTCTTC. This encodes CASSDSGTSGLNEQFF.

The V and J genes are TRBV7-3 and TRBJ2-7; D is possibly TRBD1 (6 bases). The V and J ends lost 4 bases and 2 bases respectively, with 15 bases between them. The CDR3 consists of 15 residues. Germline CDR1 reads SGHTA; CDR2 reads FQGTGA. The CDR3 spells CASSWVGAGTYEQYF. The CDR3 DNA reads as TGTGCCAGCAGCTGGGTGGGGGCAGGGACCTACGAGCAGTACTTC. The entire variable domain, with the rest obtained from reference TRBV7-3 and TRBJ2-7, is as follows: GAGVSQTPSNKVTEKGKYVELRCDPISGHTALYWYRQSLGQGPEFLIYFQGTGAADDSGLPNDRFFAVRPEGSVSTLKIQRTERGDSAVYLCASSWVGAGTYEQYFGPGTRLTVT.

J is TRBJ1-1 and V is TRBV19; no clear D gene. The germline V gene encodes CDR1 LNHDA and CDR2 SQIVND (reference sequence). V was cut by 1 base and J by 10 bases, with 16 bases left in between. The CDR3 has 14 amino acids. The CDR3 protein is CASSIVRGASGAFF. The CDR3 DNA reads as TGTGCCAGTAGTATAGTACGGGGAGCCTCTGGAGCTTTCTTT. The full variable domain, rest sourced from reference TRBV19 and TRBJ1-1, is DGGITQSPKYLFRKEGQNVTLSCEQNLNHDAMYWYRQDPGQGLRLIYYSQIVNDFQKGDIAEGYSVSREKKESFPLTVTSAQKNPTAFYLCASSIVRGASGAFFGQGTRLTVV.

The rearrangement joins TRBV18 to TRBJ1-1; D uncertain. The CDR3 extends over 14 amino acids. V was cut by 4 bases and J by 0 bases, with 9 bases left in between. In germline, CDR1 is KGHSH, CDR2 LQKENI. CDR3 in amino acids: CASSLDGLNTEAFF. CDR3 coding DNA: TGTGCCAGCTCACTGGACGGATTGAACACTGAAGCTTTCTTT.

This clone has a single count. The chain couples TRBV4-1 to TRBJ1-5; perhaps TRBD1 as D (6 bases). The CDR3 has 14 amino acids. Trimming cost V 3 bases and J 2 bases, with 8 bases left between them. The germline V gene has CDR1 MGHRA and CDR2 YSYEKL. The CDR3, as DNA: TGCGCCAGCAGCCAGGACAGCCGCAATCAGCCCCAGCATTTT. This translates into CASSQDSRNQPQHF.

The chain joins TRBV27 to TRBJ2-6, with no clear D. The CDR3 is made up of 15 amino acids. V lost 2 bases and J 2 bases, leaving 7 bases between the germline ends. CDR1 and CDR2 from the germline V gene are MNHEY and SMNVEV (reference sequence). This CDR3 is CASSLSTAGANVLTF. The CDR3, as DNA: TGTGCCAGCAGTTTAAGTACAGCTGGGGCCAACGTCCTGACTTTC.

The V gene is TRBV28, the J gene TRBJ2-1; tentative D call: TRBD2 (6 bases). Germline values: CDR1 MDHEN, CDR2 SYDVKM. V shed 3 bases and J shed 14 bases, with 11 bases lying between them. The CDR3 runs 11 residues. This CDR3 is CASSLEGWKFF. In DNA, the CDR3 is TGTGCCAGCAGTTTGGAGGGGTGGAAGTTCTTC.